The sequence of this T cell receptor (beta chain) was determined in a study of OX40 agonist ivuxolimab in advanced cancers. Turning to the study itself: Every 2 weeks, patients got intravenous ivuxolimab at one of six dose levels (0.01-10 mg/kg). Enrollees could have had prior anti-PD-1, anti-PD-L1 or anti-CTLA-4 therapy, which 35% to 40% had received.

Regarding the study as a whole: Averaged across samples, CD8+ T cells carried more expanded clones than CD4+ did.

Per the germline V gene, CDR1 is SGHTA and CDR2 is FQGTGA. Trimming removed 5 bases at V and 2 bases at J, with 9 bases between. The CDR3 runs 13 residues. To note about this clone: No antigen is known for it. The same CDR3 is also encoded by other DNA sequences in this sample.

Data came from immunoSEQ multiplex PCR; TCRdb stores just in-frame clones and leaves some out. The profile shows about 35,000 clones, around 80% of them singletons. The clonotype was recovered from an adult with an advanced solid tumor such as melanoma, head and neck, liver or kidney cancer. The genes are TRBV7-3 and TRBJ1-1; weak D call: TRBD1 (5 bases). Sequences were derived from CD4+ or CD8+ T cells sorted from blood, sampled in a trial of the OX40 agonist ivuxolimab. For the CDR3, the DNA is TGTGCCAGCAGCCAGACAGTTAACACTGAAGCTTTCTTT. This gives the protein CASSQTVNTEAFF.